A single sample gave rise to the 32 T cell receptor beta chains below, sequenced in a study of shared clonotypes between healthy human individuals. The naive CD8 fraction comprised CD45RO-negative cells positively selected for CCR7 and excluded terminally differentiated effector memory CD45RA+ cells. The table came from immunoSEQ multiplex PCR; TCRdb's copy has only in-frame clones and leaves some out. The repertoire holds about 1,900,000 clones, with roughly 95% as singletons. Sequenced input: naive CD8+ T cells sorted from blood. Receptors were obtained from a young man in good health.

The chain is built from TRBV11-2 and TRBJ1-2; D gene uncertain. The V gene's germline CDR1 is SGHAT and CDR2 FQNNGV. This CDR3 has 12 residues. Trimming stripped 5 bases from V and 0 bases from J, with 4 bases between. Written as DNA, the CDR3 is TGTGCCAGCAGCCGATCTAACTATGGCTACACCTTC. Its protein is CASSRSNYGYTF.

The V and J genes are TRBV5-1 and TRBJ1-5; tentatively, D is TRBD1 (6 bases). Trimming cost V 2 bases and J 6 bases, with 12 bases left between them. The length of the CDR3 is 14 residues. Germline loops: CDR1 SGHRS, CDR2 YFSETQ. The CDR3 reads CASSLTGSSQPQHF. In DNA, the CDR3 is TGCGCCAGCAGCTTAACAGGGAGTAGTCAGCCCCAGCATTTT.

V is TRBV2 and J is TRBJ2-7, with unresolved D. V shed 8 bases and J shed 2 bases, with 7 bases lying between them. CDR3 size: 11 residues. The germline CDR1 and CDR2 sequences are SNHLY and FYNNEI. CDR3 bases: TGTGCCAGCGGGTCAGCCTACGAGCAGTACTTC. Translation: CASGSAYEQYF.

In this sample, this clone turned up once. The chain uses TRBV7-9 and TRBJ2-5; maybe TRBD1 (5 bases). The V end lost 3 bases, the J end lost 3 bases, and 23 bases lay between the germline ends. Germline CDR1 is SEHNR and CDR2 is FQNEAQ (reference sequence). The CDR3 length is 18 residues. Written as DNA, the CDR3 is TGTGCCAGCAGCTTTAGAATACAGCCAGGGATCGGAAAAGAGACCCAGTACTTC. This gives the protein CASSFRIQPGIGKETQYF.

The rearrangement links TRBV29-1 to TRBJ1-1; D is unresolved. Germline CDR1 SQVTM, CDR2 ANQGSEA. The CDR3 is 11 amino acids. Trimming shortened V by 2 bases and J by 3 bases, and 4 bases separated the two germline ends. In DNA form, the CDR3 reads TGCAGCGTTGAAAAGTACACTGAAGCTTTCTTT. It encodes CSVEKYTEAFF.

The CDR3 DNA reads as TGCGCCAGCAGCTTGGCCAGGGCCCCCTACAATGAGCAGTTCTTC. It codes for CASSLARAPYNEQFF. The chain has TRBV5-1 and TRBJ2-1; perhaps TRBD1 as D (5 bases). V lost 0 bases and J lost 2, with 9 bases in between. This CDR3 spans 15 amino acids. The V gene's germline CDR1 is SGHRS and CDR2 YFSETQ.

The genes are TRBV7-6 and TRBJ1-1, with D uncertain. Germline V gene sequence: CDR1 SGHVS, CDR2 FNYEAQ. Trimming removed 2 bases from V and 1 base from J, with 5 bases in between. This CDR3 comprises 13 residues. The CDR3 bases are TGTGCCAGCAGCTTAAGACAGAACACTGAAGCTTTCTTT. Its protein product is CASSLRQNTEAFF.

The chain combines TRBV5-4 with TRBJ2-7, with 11 bases aligning to TRBD2. The V gene's germline CDR1 is SGHNT and CDR2 YYREEE (reference sequence). With V trimmed by 3 bases and J by 2 bases, 4 bases remained unmatched. The CDR3 consists of 15 residues. The CDR3 is CASSSGTSGPYEQYF. DNA for the CDR3: TGTGCCAGCAGCTCCGGGACTAGCGGCCCCTACGAGCAGTACTTC.

V usage is TRBV6-4 and J usage is TRBJ2-3; D possibly uses TRBD1 or TRBD2 (5 bases each). CDR3 length: 15 amino acids. Per germline, CDR1 MRHNA and CDR2 SNTAGT. Trimming took off 2 bases at V and 4 bases at J, with 13 bases between the two ends. The CDR3 loop is CASSDGAGTADTQYF. CDR3 DNA sequence: TGTGCCAGCAGTGACGGGGCCGGGACCGCAGATACGCAGTATTTT.

The chain is built from TRBV4-1 and TRBJ1-5, with a weak D call TRBD1 (5 bases). The length of the CDR3 is 15 residues. CDR1 and CDR2 (germline): MGHRA, YSYEKL. V was shortened by 2 bases and J by 4 bases, with 12 bases between the two germline ends. The chain's CDR3 is CASSQRQGANQPQHF. CDR3 bases: TGCGCCAGCAGCCAACGGCAGGGTGCGAATCAGCCCCAGCATTTT.

This CDR3 reads CASSEAGLSTDTQYF. CDR3 nucleotides: TGTGCCAGCAGTGAAGCAGGACTTAGCACAGATACGCAGTATTTT. The V gene is TRBV2, the J gene TRBJ2-3, with D possibly being TRBD2 (5 bases). The CDR3 has 15 residues. The V end lost 0 bases, the J end lost 0 bases, and 7 bases lay between the germline ends. Germline CDR1 reads SNHLY; CDR2 reads FYNNEI.

The rearrangement uses TRBV6-6 and TRBJ2-1; perhaps TRBD1 as D (6 bases). Per germline, CDR1 MNHNY and CDR2 SVGAGI (reference sequence). The germline V and J ends were trimmed by 6 bases and 9 bases, with 21 bases remaining between them. The CDR3 length is 15 residues. The CDR3 here is CASSVRTVGFGEQFF. The CDR3 DNA reads as TGTGCCAGCAGCGTCCGGACAGTGGGGTTTGGTGAGCAGTTCTTC.

To note about this clone: This CDR3 is also generated by other DNA sequences in the sample. This chain uses TRBV5-4 with TRBJ2-7; 10 bases are shared with TRBD1. The CDR3 contains 15 residues. V was pared by 0 bases and J by 2 bases, with 2 bases of the junction left unmatched. Per germline, CDR1 SGHNT and CDR2 YYREEE (reference sequence). For the CDR3, the DNA is TGTGCCAGCAGCTTGGGGACAGGGGGGACCTACGAGCAGTACTTC. Translating it yields CASSLGTGGTYEQYF.

Regarding this clone: This CDR3 is also generated by other DNA sequences in the sample. This chain joins TRBV9 and TRBJ2-1; D is unclear. The CDR3 is made up of 12 amino acids. V lost 1 base and J 7 bases, leaving 6 bases between the germline ends. Looked up from germline, CDR1 is SGDLS and CDR2 is YYNGEE. The CDR3 reads CASSVYGNEQFF. In DNA form, the CDR3 reads TGTGCCAGCAGCGTATACGGGAATGAGCAGTTCTTC.

The genes are TRBV28 and TRBJ2-7; weak D call: TRBD1 (6 bases). The CDR3 totals 16 residues. Trimming stripped 4 bases from V and 1 base from J, with 17 bases between. Germline-derived CDR1 and CDR2 are MDHEN and SYDVKM. CDR3 region: CASSSHRETQSYEQYF. In nucleotides, the CDR3 is TGTGCCAGCAGTTCCCACAGGGAGACACAATCCTACGAGCAGTACTTC.

This chain joins TRBV18 and TRBJ1-4, with D perhaps matching TRBD1 (6 bases). Germline V gene sequence: CDR1 KGHSH, CDR2 LQKENI. The CDR3 has 16 residues. The V end lost 2 bases, the J end lost 8 bases, and 18 bases lay between the germline ends. CDR3 residues: CASSPTGQGSGEKLFF. The CDR3 nucleotides read TGTGCCAGCTCACCAACCGGGCAGGGGTCGGGAGAAAAACTGTTTTTT.

V gene TRBV7-6 combines with J gene TRBJ2-7, with 8 bases that match TRBD1. The germline V gene encodes CDR1 SGHVS and CDR2 FNYEAQ. CDR3 length: 15 residues. The ends lost 5 bases at V and 1 base at J; junction bases unmatched: 7. The CDR3 loop is CASSPTTGGSYEQYF. Written as DNA, the CDR3 is TGTGCCAGCAGCCCCACAACAGGGGGGTCCTACGAGCAGTACTTC.

V is TRBV11-3 and J is TRBJ2-7; the D call may be TRBD1 or TRBD2 (7 bases each). The CDR3 spans 16 residues. Germline CDR1 is SGHNT and CDR2 is YENEEA. The V gene lost 8 bases and the J gene lost 3 bases, with 23 bases spanning the gap. The DNA of the CDR3 is TGTGCCAGCCCCCGGAAGGGGGGGACAGCGTTCTACGAGCAGTACTTC. It specifies CASPRKGGTAFYEQYF.

The rearrangement joins TRBV5-6 to TRBJ2-7; D unresolved. The CDR3 loop spans 16 amino acids. In germline, CDR1 is SGHDT, CDR2 YYEEEE. Between the trimmed V and J ends, which lost 4 bases and 4 bases, there was a span of 21 bases. The CDR3 region has the DNA TGTGCCAGCAGCAGCTTCGATGCGGCGCATGGTTACGAGCAGTACTTC. It yields the protein CASSSFDAAHGYEQYF.

CDR3 sequence reads: CASSFDRTSTGTDTQYF. CDR3 sequence (DNA): TGTGCCAGCAGCTTCGACCGGACTAGCACGGGAACAGATACGCAGTATTTT. The V and J genes are TRBV7-2 and TRBJ2-3, with 8 bases that match TRBD2. Germline trimming cut 3 bases from V and 3 bases from J; bases unmatched to any gene: 11. Per the germline V gene, CDR1 is SGHTA and CDR2 is FQGNSA. This CDR3 is built from 17 residues. Combining the CDR3 with reference TRBV7-2 and TRBJ2-3 gives the whole variable domain GAGVSQSPSNKVTEKGKDVELRCDPISGHTALYWYRQSLGQGLEFLIYFQGNSAPDKSGLPSDRFSAERTGGSVSTLTIQRTQQEDSAVYLCASSFDRTSTGTDTQYFGPGTRLTVL.

The chain has TRBV19 and TRBJ1-1; 7 positions agree with TRBD1. Germline trimming cut 1 base from V and 2 bases from J; bases unmatched to any gene: 7. CDR1 LNHDA and CDR2 SQIVND come from the germline V gene (reference sequence). The CDR3 sequence is 16 residues long. This chain's CDR3 is CASSIGDREGNTEAFF. CDR3 coding DNA: TGTGCCAGTAGTATAGGAGACAGGGAGGGAAACACTGAAGCTTTCTTT.

This chain uses TRBV2 with TRBJ2-7; 7 nucleotides match TRBD2. The CDR3 runs to 14 residues. CDR1 and CDR2 (germline): SNHLY, FYNNEI. The trim removed 8 bases at V and 2 bases at J, leaving 9 bases unmatched. Here the CDR3 DNA reads TGTGCCAGCCCCTCCCGGGAGGCACCCTACGAGCAGTACTTC. It translates to CASPSREAPYEQYF.

V usage is TRBV6-5 and J usage is TRBJ2-7; D gene unclear. This CDR3 has 14 residues. V was clipped by 6 bases and J by 0 bases, with 12 bases between them. CDR1 and CDR2 from the germline V gene are MNHEY and SVGAGI. CDR3 in amino acids: CASSDIGNSYEQYF. CDR3 coding DNA: TGTGCCAGCAGCGACATCGGAAACTCCTACGAGCAGTACTTC.

V and J are TRBV2 and TRBJ2-7, with 8 bases matching TRBD1. This CDR3 is built from 14 residues. V dropped 7 bases and J dropped 3; count of bases not matched to a gene: 8. The germline CDR1 and CDR2 sequences are SNHLY and FYNNEI. Here the CDR3 reads CASTPTGASYEQYF. CDR3 bases: TGTGCCAGCACTCCGACAGGGGCAAGCTACGAGCAGTACTTC.

The chain recombines TRBV19 with TRBJ2-7; D unresolved. The V and J ends lost 6 bases and 0 bases respectively, with 12 bases between them. This CDR3 contains 14 residues. Germline CDR1 and CDR2: LNHDA and SQIVND (reference sequence). The CDR3 region has the DNA TGTGCCAGTAGAGACGACGGGTCCTCCTACGAGCAGTACTTC. This codes for CASRDDGSSYEQYF.

This clone was found once. Other DNA variants within this sample encode the same CDR3. V gene TRBV9 combines with J gene TRBJ2-7; D may be TRBD1 or TRBD2 (5 bases each). The CDR3 has 14 amino acids. CDR1 and CDR2 (germline): SGDLS, YYNGEE. V lost 0 bases and J lost 2, with 9 bases in between. The DNA of the CDR3 is TGTGCCAGCAGCGTAGGAGGGGTCGCCTACGAGCAGTACTTC. This gives the protein CASSVGGVAYEQYF.

V gene TRBV9 combines with J gene TRBJ2-6, with 10 bases aligning to TRBD2. The V segment lost 3 bases and the J segment 4 bases; nucleotides outside the gene matches: 16. The CDR3 sequence is 20 residues long. Germline V gene data show CDR1 as SGDLS and CDR2 as YYNGEE. For the CDR3, the DNA is TGTGCCAGCAGCGAAACCCGGAGCGGGAGGGCTGTAGAGGGGGCCAACGTCCTGACTTTC. It specifies CASSETRSGRAVEGANVLTF.

The V and J genes are TRBV18 and TRBJ2-7; D call uncertain. Trimming shortened V by 4 bases and J by 2 bases, and 21 bases separated the two germline ends. The CDR3 loop spans 17 amino acids. Germline V gives CDR1 KGHSH, CDR2 LQKENI. The CDR3 nucleotides read TGTGCCAGCTCACTCACTCCGGACCCCTCAGGAACCTACGAGCAGTACTTC. As protein: CASSLTPDPSGTYEQYF. The whole variable domain, filled in from reference TRBV18 and TRBJ2-7, reads NAGVMQNPRHLVRRRGQEARLRCSPMKGHSHVYWYRQLPEEGLKFMVYLQKENIIDESGMPKERFSAEFPKEGPSILRIQQVVRGDSAAYFCASSLTPDPSGTYEQYFGPGTRLTVT.

The chain links TRBV4-1 to TRBJ2-3, with D unclear. The CDR3 is 13 residues long. V shed 1 base and J shed 6 bases, with 8 bases lying between them. Per germline, CDR1 MGHRA and CDR2 YSYEKL. This chain's CDR3 is CASSQVPRDTQYF. The DNA of the CDR3 is TGCGCCAGCAGCCAAGTGCCTCGGGATACGCAGTATTTT.

This chain uses TRBV9 with TRBJ2-7; D remains ambiguous. Trimming cost V 0 bases and J 1 base, with 8 bases left between them. Germline CDR1 SGDLS, CDR2 YYNGEE. The CDR3 has 14 amino acids. CDR3 amino acids: CASSVEDESYEQYF. As DNA, the CDR3 is TGTGCCAGCAGCGTAGAGGACGAGTCCTACGAGCAGTACTTC.

The CDR3 bases are TGTGCCAGCAGTTTACTTTGGACTAGCGGGGGTTATACTAGCACAGATACGCAGTATTTT. Protein product: CASSLLWTSGGYTSTDTQYF. The chain carries TRBV27 and TRBJ2-3; 13 positions agree with TRBD2. This CDR3 has 20 residues. The V segment lost 2 bases and the J segment 0 bases; nucleotides outside the gene matches: 11. Germline V gene lookup returns CDR1 MNHEY and CDR2 SMNVEV (reference sequence).

The chain couples TRBV9 to TRBJ2-7, with 8 bases that match TRBD2. Germline V gene sequence: CDR1 SGDLS, CDR2 YYNGEE. CDR3 size: 15 residues. The junction had 4 bases not matched to a gene; V was cut back by 0 bases and J by 2 bases. The CDR3 spells CASSVDDSGAYEQYF. Written as DNA, the CDR3 is TGTGCCAGCAGCGTAGATGATAGCGGGGCCTACGAGCAGTACTTC.